This T cell receptor beta chain came from a study of early T cells in non-severe SARS-CoV-2 infection. Whole-study context: The chains were unpaired, and the sequenced material was bulk RNA from unsorted whole blood.

Germline CDR1 SEHNR, CDR2 FQNEAQ (reference sequence). V was pared by 6 bases and J by 1 base, with 5 bases of the junction left unmatched. The CDR3 has 14 amino acids. The table lists this clonotype with many counts. TCRdb analysed the 5' RACE reads with MiXCR anew, one entry per CDR3 protein. The sample consists of fewer than 55,000 distinct CDR3 sequences, approximately 10% of them appearing once. The sequence derives from an adult who was a healthcare worker with PCR-confirmed SARS-CoV-2 infection or an uninfected control (not recorded which). The sequenced sample was whole blood. The rearrangement uses TRBV7-9 and TRBJ1-1; TRBD1 matches at 7 bases. The CDR3 DNA reads as TGTGCCAGCAGTCCTACAGGGGCGAACACTGAAGCTTTCTTT. Translating gives CASSPTGANTEAFF.